These T cell receptor beta chains were read from a single sample in a study of T cell changes during pregnancy in multiple sclerosis. TCRdb keeps only in-frame clones here, not all; method: immunoSEQ multiplex PCR. The sample shows roughly 32,000 clones, roughly 91% of them seen only once. The sequencing here drew on CD8+ T cells from peripheral blood mononuclear cells, taken in the second trimester of pregnancy. The receptors originated from a female donor in good health, enrolled as a control in a pregnancy study. CDR3s include the opening cysteine and the closing phenylalanine or tryptophan. D genes are given only for firm matches. The size entry is marked missing in some rows and otherwise reads once, few, many or a size class.

j_call	v_call	clone_size	cdr3_length	d_call	cdr3_nt	cdr3_aa
TRBJ1-1	TRBV6-1	NA	14	NA	TGTGCCAGCAGTGAATGGTTGGGCAGCACTGAAGCTTTCTTT	CASSEWLGSTEAFF
TRBJ1-2	TRBV10-3	NA	15	TRBD1	TGTGCCATCAGTGATTACAGGGGCCCTAACTATGGCTACACCTTC	CAISDYRGPNYGYTF
TRBJ1-1	TRBV6-5	once	13	NA	TGTGCCAGCAGTGAACGGGAGAACACTGAAGCTTTCTTT	CASSERENTEAFF
TRBJ1-4	TRBV6-5	NA	16	NA	TGTGCCAGCAGTTACAACAACAGAGCAACTAATGAAAAACTGTTTTTT	CASSYNNRATNEKLFF
TRBJ2-7	TRBV19	NA	13	NA	TGTGCCAGTAGTTTCTCGACAGTCTACGAGCAGTACTTC	CASSFSTVYEQYF
TRBJ1-4	TRBV7-9	NA	14	TRBD1	TGTGCCAGCAGGGCGGGGACAGGGCGAGAAAAACTGTTTTTT	CASRAGTGREKLFF
TRBJ1-6	TRBV7-6	NA	15	NA	TGTGCCAGCAGCCCCTTTGGAGGGGCAAATTCACCCCTCCACTTT	CASSPFGGANSPLHF
TRBJ2-7	TRBV7-2	NA	14	TRBD1	TGTGCCAGCAGCTTCGACAGGGGGCTCTACGAGCAGTACTTC	CASSFDRGLYEQYF
TRBJ2-5	TRBV10-3	NA	13	NA	TGTGCCATCAGTGACCCGACGGGGGAGACCCAGTACTTC	CAISDPTGETQYF
TRBJ1-1	TRBV29-1	NA	15	NA	TGCAGCGTTGGCTTCTATGGACAGACCAACACTGAAGCTTTCTTT	CSVGFYGQTNTEAFF
TRBJ1-2	TRBV5-8	NA	14	NA	TGTGCCAGCAGCTTGCGGACAGCCTCCTATGGCTACACCTTC	CASSLRTASYGYTF
TRBJ1-6	TRBV5-6	once	15	NA	TGTGCCAGCAGCCAACAGGGCTACAGTGGATCACCCCTCCACTTT	CASSQQGYSGSPLHF
TRBJ2-5	TRBV4-2	medium-sized	16	TRBD1	TGTGCCAGCAGCCAAGATCCCGGACAGGGGGCAGAGACCCAGTACTTC	CASSQDPGQGAETQYF
TRBJ2-7	TRBV9	NA	16	TRBD2	TGTGCCAGCAGCCTAGGACTAGCGGGGGGGGGCTACGAGCAGTACTTC	CASSLGLAGGGYEQYF
TRBJ1-6	TRBV6-5	few	13	NA	TGTGCCAGCACCCAATCGGGGAATTCACCCCTCCACTTT	CASTQSGNSPLHF
TRBJ2-5	TRBV7-9	NA	13	NA	TGTGCCAGCAGCCCTCGGGGGTGGGAGACCCAGTACTTC	CASSPRGWETQYF
TRBJ2-5	TRBV12-5	NA	13	TRBD1	TGTGCTAGTGGCAGACAGGGTACGGAGACCCAGTACTTC	CASGRQGTETQYF
TRBJ1-1	TRBV7-9	NA	17	NA	TGTGCCAGCAGCTTACGGGTCCAGGGGACCATGAACACTGAAGCTTTCTTT	CASSLRVQGTMNTEAFF
TRBJ1-2	TRBV27	NA	13	NA	TGTGCCAGCAGTTCCCAGGGGAACTATGGCTACACCTTC	CASSSQGNYGYTF
TRBJ2-1	TRBV7-9	NA	13	TRBD2	TGTGCCAGCTCTACCGGGGGGGGCAATGAGCAGTTCTTC	CASSTGGGNEQFF
TRBJ1-1	TRBV2	NA	20	TRBD1	TGTGCCAGCAGTGGGTCTCTTATACCGGGACAGGGGGCGGCGTACACTGAAGCTTTCTTT	CASSGSLIPGQGAAYTEAFF
TRBJ1-1	TRBV9	NA	14	NA	TGTGCCAGCAGCGAAACAGACGTTAACACTGAAGCTTTCTTT	CASSETDVNTEAFF
TRBJ1-4	TRBV6-5	NA	14	NA	TGTGCCAGCTCCGACAGACCCGATAATGAAAAACTGTTTTTT	CASSDRPDNEKLFF
TRBJ1-1	TRBV7-9	NA	17	NA	TGTGCCAGCAGCTTAGGGGGGGTTGGGTTTCGGAACACTGAAGCTTTCTTT	CASSLGGVGFRNTEAFF
TRBJ2-7	TRBV6-6	once	16	TRBD2	TGTGCCAGCAGTTTCCTGACTAGCGGGGGGAAGGACGAGCAGTACTTC	CASSFLTSGGKDEQYF
TRBJ2-5	TRBV6-5	NA	14	TRBD2	TGTGCCAGCAGTCCAGCGGGAGTACAAGAGACCCAGTACTTC	CASSPAGVQETQYF
TRBJ2-3	TRBV6-5	NA	14	TRBD2	TGTGCCAGCACTCCCGGGACTAGGACAGATACGCAGTATTTT	CASTPGTRTDTQYF
TRBJ1-1	TRBV14	few	14	NA	TGTGCCAGCAGCCGCCCAAGTAGGAACACTGAAGCTTTCTTT	CASSRPSRNTEAFF
TRBJ1-2	TRBV27	NA	11	TRBD1	TGTGCCAGCAGGACAGGGAAAGGCTACACCTTC	CASRTGKGYTF
TRBJ2-1	TRBV9	NA	16	NA	TGTGCCAGCAGCACCCGGACAGAGGGGTTCCTCAATGAGCAGTTCTTC	CASSTRTEGFLNEQFF
TRBJ2-1	TRBV7-2	NA	12	NA	TGTGCCAGCAGCTTAGCATACGGTGAGCAGTTCTTC	CASSLAYGEQFF
TRBJ1-4	TRBV5-4	NA	13	NA	TGTGCCAGCAGCCCCGGACAGAATGAAAAACTGTTTTTT	CASSPGQNEKLFF